This passage covers 30 T cell receptor beta chains from one sample sequenced in a study of cytomegalovirus exposure and HLA in healthy donors. PCR employed 60 Vbeta and 13 Jbeta primers. Measured with immunoSEQ multiplex PCR; TCRdb has only the in-frame clones, and not every one. The sample consists of roughly 140,000 clones, around 83% of them appearing once. The specimen sequenced was PBMCs. All receptors come from a woman aged 18-30 years in good health and CMV-seronegative.

The V and J genes are TRBV7-2 and TRBJ1-2; D uncertain. The CDR3 has 12 residues. Looked up from germline, CDR1 is SGHTA and CDR2 is FQGNSA. Trimming removed 1 base at V and 9 bases at J, with 9 bases between. In DNA form, the CDR3 reads TGTGCCAGCAGCTTAGTGGGGAGTCGCTACACCTTC. Translation gives CASSLVGSRYTF.

The chain has TRBV30 and TRBJ2-1; 12 bases fit TRBD2. V shed 3 bases, J shed 2 bases, and the junction held 2 bases outside the gene matches. The CDR3 is 15 amino acids. Germline V gene data show CDR1 as GTSNPN and CDR2 as SVGIG (reference sequence). The CDR3 DNA is TGTGCCTGGAGCTGGACTAGCGGGGCCTACAATGAGCAGTTCTTC. Translated: CAWSWTSGAYNEQFF.

The rearrangement uses TRBV5-8 and TRBJ1-5, with a tentative D call TRBD1 (6 bases). V was trimmed by 0 bases and J by 7 bases, leaving 17 bases between them. The CDR3 has 16 amino acids. Germline CDR1 reads SGHTS; CDR2 reads YDEGEE. The CDR3 DNA sequence: TGTGCCAGCAGCTTGGGGCCCGGGACGGGACAACAGCCCCAGCATTTT. Translating it yields CASSLGPGTGQQPQHF.

This chain uses TRBV29-1 with TRBJ2-3; 14 nucleotides match TRBD2. This CDR3 contains 14 residues. J was trimmed by 4 bases and V by 8 bases; bases with no gene match: 5. Germline V gives CDR1 SQVTM, CDR2 ANQGSEA. The CDR3 loop is CSSLTSGRADTQYF. The DNA of the CDR3 is TGCAGCTCATTGACTAGCGGGAGGGCAGATACGCAGTATTTT.

The CDR3 here is CASSFRFGTIDTYEQYF. CDR3 DNA sequence: TGTGCCAGCAGTTTTAGGTTTGGGACTATCGACACCTACGAGCAGTACTTC. V usage is TRBV28 and J usage is TRBJ2-7; 7 nucleotides match TRBD2. From germline, CDR1 is MDHEN and CDR2 SYDVKM. Trimming at V came to 3 bases and at J to 2 bases, leaving 13 bases not matched to a gene. This CDR3 is 17 amino acids long.

The V call is TRBV29-1, the J call TRBJ2-1; D is perhaps TRBD1 (5 bases). Germline V gene lookup returns CDR1 SQVTM and CDR2 ANQGSEA. This CDR3 comprises 13 residues. The DNA for the CDR3 is TGCAGGACTGACGGCAGGGTAGGGAATGAGCAGTTCTTC. Residues: CRTDGRVGNEQFF.

This chain links TRBV7-2 with TRBJ2-3; 7 nucleotides line up with TRBD2. V lost 7 bases and J lost 7; bases outside the gene matches: 11. This CDR3 has 14 residues. Germline CDR1 is SGHTA and CDR2 is FQGNSA. In nucleotides, the CDR3 is TGTGCCAGCACCCGACTAGCTGAAGGGAATACGCAGTATTTT. Its protein is CASTRLAEGNTQYF.

The V gene is TRBV28, the J gene TRBJ1-3; 7 bases line up with TRBD1. The CDR3 totals 16 residues. Per the germline V gene, CDR1 is MDHEN and CDR2 is SYDVKM. V dropped 5 bases and J dropped 2; count of bases not matched to a gene: 9. The CDR3 DNA follows: TGTGCCAGCAGTGGATCAACAGGGGTCCCTGGAAACACCATATATTTT. Its translation is CASSGSTGVPGNTIYF.

J is TRBJ1-2 and V is TRBV7-9; 10 nucleotides align to TRBD1. After removal of 4 bases from V and 6 bases from J, the junction contained 5 bases not matched to a gene. The CDR3 length is 14 residues. CDR1 is SEHNR and CDR2 is FQNEAQ in the germline V gene (reference sequence). CDR3 DNA: TGTGCCAGCAGCTACGCGGGGACAGGGGATGGCTACACCTTC. The encoded protein is CASSYAGTGDGYTF.

The chain is built from TRBV27 and TRBJ2-3; the match to TRBD1 covers 8 bases. Germline-derived CDR1 and CDR2 are MNHEY and SMNVEV (reference sequence). The CDR3 sequence is 15 residues long. The junction had 5 bases not matched to a gene; V was cut back by 4 bases and J by 2 bases. CDR3: CASSWRGQVTDTQYF. For the CDR3, the DNA is TGTGCCAGCAGTTGGAGGGGACAGGTCACAGATACGCAGTATTTT.

The chain links TRBV4-1 to TRBJ2-7, with 8 bases aligning to TRBD2. CDR1 and CDR2 from the germline V gene are MGHRA and YSYEKL. This CDR3 has 15 residues. Trimming took 4 bases from V and 0 from J; bases not matched to a gene: 5. For the CDR3, the DNA is TGCGCCAGCAGCCGGCTAGCGGGCATCTCCTACGAGCAGTACTTC. Translated, it gives CASSRLAGISYEQYF.

This rearrangement joins TRBV28 to TRBJ1-4; 10 nucleotides match TRBD1. The CDR3 totals 15 residues. Germline lookup yields CDR1 MDHEN and CDR2 SYDVKM. V trimming: 3 bases; J trimming: 11 bases; junction bases outside the gene matches: 9. The CDR3 region is CASSFRDRGLGKLFF. In DNA form, the CDR3 reads TGTGCCAGCAGTTTTCGGGACAGGGGATTAGGGAAACTGTTTTTT.

This rearrangement joins TRBV4-1 to TRBJ2-3; D perhaps matches TRBD2 (6 bases). Per the germline V gene, CDR1 is MGHRA and CDR2 is YSYEKL. CDR3 length: 18 amino acids. The V gene lost 2 bases and the J gene lost 5 bases, with 23 bases spanning the gap. CDR3 in amino acids: CASSQKSPGLLSRDTQYF. The CDR3 DNA reads TGCGCCAGCAGCCAAAAATCCCCTGGACTACTTTCACGAGATACGCAGTATTTT.

In nucleotides, the CDR3 is TGTGCCAGCAGTAAGCAGGGGGCTTCAGATACGCAGTATTTT. Encoded protein: CASSKQGASDTQYF. V gene TRBV27 combines with J gene TRBJ2-3, with 8 bases identical to TRBD1. The CDR3 has 14 residues. After removal of 5 bases from V and 4 bases from J, the junction contained 5 bases not matched to a gene. The germline gives CDR1 MNHEY, CDR2 SMNVEV (reference sequence).

A remark on this clone: Compared with germline, one end of the junction differs, possibly owing to a read error. The genes are TRBV7-9 and TRBJ2-2; 8 bases map to TRBD2. Germline V CDR1 and CDR2: SEHNR, FQNEAQ (reference sequence). The CDR3 extends over 15 amino acids. CDR3 region: CSSSLGGGGPGELFF. The CDR3 region has the DNA TGTTCCAGCAGCTTAGGCGGCGGGGGGCCCGGGGAGCTGTTTTTT.

The chain has TRBV4-3 and TRBJ1-2; perhaps TRBD1 as D (6 bases). Germline CDR1 and CDR2: LGHNA and YSLEER. The CDR3 contains 18 residues. The V end was cut by 3 bases, the J end by 6 bases, with 26 bases between. CDR3 protein: CASSHEIDRDTRDDGYTF. The CDR3 DNA reads as TGCGCCAGCAGCCACGAAATAGACCGGGACACAAGGGATGATGGCTACACCTTC.

In DNA, the CDR3 is TGTGCCAGCAGCTTGAATCTAGCGGGAGGAGAGACCCAGTACTTC. It translates to CASSLNLAGGETQYF. The genes are TRBV5-4 and TRBJ2-5; TRBD2 aligns across 11 bases. The V gene end was trimmed by 1 base and the J gene end by 4 bases; junction bases not matched to a gene: 3. Germline V lookup: CDR1 SGHNT, CDR2 YYREEE (reference sequence). The CDR3 is 15 amino acids.

Comment on this clone: Its ends do not fully match the called genes, so a read error is possible. The chain is built from TRBV7-7 and TRBJ2-3, with TRBD2 matching over 7 bases. Germline V gene sequence: CDR1 SSHAT, CDR2 FNYEAQ (reference sequence). The CDR3 totals 13 residues. The CDR3 nucleotides read TGTGCTAGCAGCCAGGGACTAAGAGAGACGCAGTATTTT. Its protein is CASSQGLRETQYF.

V and J are TRBV20-1 and TRBJ2-1, with 7 positions matching TRBD2. Germline CDR1 and CDR2: DFQATT and SNEGSKA (reference sequence). This CDR3 contains 11 residues. V lost 8 bases to trimming and J lost 10 bases; unmatched junction nucleotides: 8. The CDR3 spells CSPGAGVEQFF. The CDR3 coding sequence is TGCAGTCCCGGTGCGGGGGTAGAGCAGTTCTTC.

The chain uses TRBV5-1 and TRBJ2-7; 10 bases fit TRBD1. Germline CDR1 reads SGHRS; CDR2 reads YFSETQ. With V trimmed by 4 bases and J by 8 bases, 9 bases remained unmatched. The CDR3 extends over 14 amino acids. The CDR3 spells CASSLTGGAVQQYF. The DNA of the CDR3 is TGCGCCAGCAGCCTGACAGGGGGCGCGGTGCAGCAGTACTTC.

In this sample, this clone turned up a few times. The genes are TRBV7-3 and TRBJ2-5; 14 bases line up with TRBD2. The CDR3 runs to 16 residues. Germline loops: CDR1 SGHTA, CDR2 FQGTGA. The junction had 7 bases not matched to a gene; V was cut back by 5 bases and J by 5 bases. The CDR3 nucleotides are TGTGCCAGCAGCCAACGACGACTAGCGGGAGGGGAGACCCAGTACTTC. Protein product: CASSQRRLAGGETQYF.

This clone is a singleton in its sample. V gene TRBV7-9 combines with J gene TRBJ1-1; D gene ambiguous. The CDR3 contains 14 residues. From germline, CDR1 is SEHNR and CDR2 FQNEAQ (reference sequence). Between the trimmed V and J ends, which lost 4 bases and 6 bases, there was a span of 15 bases. The CDR3 here is CASSSLSRRAEAFF. The CDR3 DNA is TGTGCCAGCAGCTCTTTATCCAGGCGGGCTGAAGCTTTCTTT.

V gene TRBV4-1 combines with J gene TRBJ2-7, with a weak D call TRBD2 (6 bases). The V end lost 1 base, the J end lost 5 bases, and 9 bases lay between the germline ends. The CDR3 covers 13 residues. Germline V gene data show CDR1 as MGHRA and CDR2 as YSYEKL. CDR3 region: CASSQVGGDEQYF. For the CDR3, the DNA is TGCGCCAGCAGCCAAGTGGGGGGTGACGAGCAGTACTTC.

The V gene is TRBV27, the J gene TRBJ2-2, with D perhaps matching TRBD2 (5 bases). Per the germline V gene, CDR1 is MNHEY and CDR2 is SMNVEV (reference sequence). The ends were cut back, 7 bases at V and 4 bases at J, with 13 bases in the middle. The length of the CDR3 is 14 residues. The CDR3 nucleotides are TGTGCCAGCAAGAGGGCAGCACTCACCGGGGAGCTGTTTTTT. It encodes CASKRAALTGELFF.

V usage is TRBV5-1 and J usage is TRBJ2-7, with TRBD2 identical over 10 bases. The CDR3 length is 17 residues. CDR1 is SGHRS, CDR2 YFSETQ, per germline. J lost 5 bases, V lost 0 bases, and 11 bases had no gene match. CDR3 sequence reads: CASSLEAPAGGEDEQYF. The DNA of the CDR3 is TGCGCCAGCAGCTTGGAAGCCCCAGCGGGAGGGGAAGACGAGCAGTACTTC.

This clone has more than one count but fewer than ten. This chain links TRBV25-1 with TRBJ2-3; D gene unclear. Germline values: CDR1 MGHDK, CDR2 SYGVNS. There are 14 residues in the CDR3. V lost 6 bases and J 2 bases, leaving 12 bases between the germline ends. The CDR3 loop is CASSPSVSTDTQYF. The CDR3 nucleotides read TGTGCCAGCAGCCCATCGGTCTCCACAGATACGCAGTATTTT.

The V gene is TRBV28, the J gene TRBJ1-1; D remains unclear. V was cut by 6 bases and J by 7 bases, with 18 bases left in between. Germline CDR1 and CDR2: MDHEN and SYDVKM. This CDR3 contains 14 residues. CDR3 sequence reads: CASSPRLWSGEAFF. The CDR3 region has the DNA TGTGCCAGCAGCCCCCGGCTTTGGAGTGGTGAAGCTTTCTTT.

Concerning this clone itself: Mismatch with germline at one junction end may stem from a read error. The V gene is TRBV19, the J gene TRBJ1-3, with 7 bases aligning to TRBD1. Germline V gives CDR1 LNHDA, CDR2 SQIVND (reference sequence). There are 14 residues in the CDR3. This CDR3 reads CASSSTGTAPRSHF. DNA for the CDR3: TGTGCCAGTAGTTCCACCGGGACAGCGCCTCGATCCCACTTT.

A single count supports this clone. J is TRBJ2-5 and V is TRBV5-4; no firm D call. The DNA matches TRBJ2-7 better at its end, which makes the J call doubtful. Germline V CDR1 and CDR2: SGHNT, YYREEE (reference sequence). This CDR3 contains 14 residues. The CDR3 loop is CASSPSLSLYEQYF. CDR3 nucleotide sequence: TGTGCCAGCAGCCCGAGTCTGTCCCTCTACGAGCAGTACTTC.

The chain combines TRBV30 with TRBJ1-1; no reliable D call. CDR1 is GTSNPN and CDR2 is SVGIG in the germline V gene (reference sequence). The CDR3 has 11 amino acids. Trimming removed 2 bases from V and 6 bases from J, with 7 bases in between. The CDR3 loop is CAWSRTAEAFF. In DNA, the CDR3 is TGTGCCTGGAGTCGAACAGCTGAAGCTTTCTTT.